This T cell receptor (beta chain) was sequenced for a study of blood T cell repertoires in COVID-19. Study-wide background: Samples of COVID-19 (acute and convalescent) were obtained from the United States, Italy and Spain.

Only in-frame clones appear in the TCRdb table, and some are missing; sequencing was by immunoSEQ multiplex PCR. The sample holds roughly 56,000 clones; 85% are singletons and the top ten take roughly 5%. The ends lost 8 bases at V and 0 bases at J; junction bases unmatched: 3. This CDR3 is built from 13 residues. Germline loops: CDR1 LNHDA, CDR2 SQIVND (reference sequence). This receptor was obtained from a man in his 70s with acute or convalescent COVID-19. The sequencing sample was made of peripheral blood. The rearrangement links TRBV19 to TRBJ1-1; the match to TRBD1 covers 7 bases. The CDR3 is CASRGQMNTEAFF. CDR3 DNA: TGTGCCAGTCGGGGACAGATGAACACTGAAGCTTTCTTT.